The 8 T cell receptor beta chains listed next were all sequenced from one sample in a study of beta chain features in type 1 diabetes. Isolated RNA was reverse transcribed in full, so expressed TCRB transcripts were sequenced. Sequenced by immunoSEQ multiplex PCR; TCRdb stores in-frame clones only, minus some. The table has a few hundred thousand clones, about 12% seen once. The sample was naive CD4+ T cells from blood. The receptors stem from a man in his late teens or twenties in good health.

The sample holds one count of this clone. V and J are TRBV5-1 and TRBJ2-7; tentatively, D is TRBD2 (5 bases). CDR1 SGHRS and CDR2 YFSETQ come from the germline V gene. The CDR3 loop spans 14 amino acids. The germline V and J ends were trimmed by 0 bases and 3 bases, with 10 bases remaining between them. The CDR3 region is CASSLAGIDYEQYF. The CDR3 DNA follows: TGCGCCAGCAGCTTGGCCGGGATAGACTACGAGCAGTACTTC. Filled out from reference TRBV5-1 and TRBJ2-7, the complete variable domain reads KAGVTQTPRYLIKTRGQQVTLSCSPISGHRSVSWYQQTPGQGLQFLFEYFSETQRNKGNFPGRFSGRQFSNSRSEMNVSTLELGDSALYLCASSLAGIDYEQYFGPGTRLTVT.

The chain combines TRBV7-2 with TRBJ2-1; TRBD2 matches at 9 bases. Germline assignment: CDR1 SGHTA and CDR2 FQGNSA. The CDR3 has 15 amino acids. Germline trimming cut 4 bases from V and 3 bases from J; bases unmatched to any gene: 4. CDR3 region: CASSSASGIYNEQFF. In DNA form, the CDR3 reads TGTGCCAGCAGCTCGGCTAGCGGGATCTACAATGAGCAGTTCTTC. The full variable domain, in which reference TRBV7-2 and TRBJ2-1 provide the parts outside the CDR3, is GAGVSQSPSNKVTEKGKDVELRCDPISGHTALYWYRQSLGQGLEFLIYFQGNSAPDKSGLPSDRFSAERTGGSVSTLTIQRTQQEDSAVYLCASSSASGIYNEQFFGPGTRLTVL.

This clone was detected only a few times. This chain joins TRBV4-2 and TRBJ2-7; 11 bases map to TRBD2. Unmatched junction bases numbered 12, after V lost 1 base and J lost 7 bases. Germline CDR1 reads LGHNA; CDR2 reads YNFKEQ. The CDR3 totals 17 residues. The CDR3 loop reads CASSQVGLAVPGGEQYF. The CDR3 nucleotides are TGTGCCAGCAGCCAAGTGGGACTAGCGGTCCCGGGGGGAGAGCAGTACTTC.

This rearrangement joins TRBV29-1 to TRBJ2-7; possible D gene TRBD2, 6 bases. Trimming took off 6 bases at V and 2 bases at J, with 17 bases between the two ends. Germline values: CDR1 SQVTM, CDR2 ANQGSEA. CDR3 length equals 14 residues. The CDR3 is CSVRLEGHTYEQYF. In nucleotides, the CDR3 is TGCAGCGTCCGACTAGAAGGGCACACCTACGAGCAGTACTTC.

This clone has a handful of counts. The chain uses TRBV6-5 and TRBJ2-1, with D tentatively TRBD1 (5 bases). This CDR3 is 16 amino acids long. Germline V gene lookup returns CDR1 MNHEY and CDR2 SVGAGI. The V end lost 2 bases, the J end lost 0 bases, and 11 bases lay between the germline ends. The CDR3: CASSYDRPSSYNEQFF. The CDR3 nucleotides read TGTGCCAGCAGTTACGACAGACCTAGCTCCTACAATGAGCAGTTCTTC.

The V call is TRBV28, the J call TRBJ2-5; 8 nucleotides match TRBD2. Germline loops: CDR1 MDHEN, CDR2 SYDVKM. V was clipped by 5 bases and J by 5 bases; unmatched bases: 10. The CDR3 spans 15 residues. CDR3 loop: CASSPSAGAGETQYF. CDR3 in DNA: TGTGCCAGCAGTCCGTCAGCGGGAGCGGGTGAGACCCAGTACTTC.

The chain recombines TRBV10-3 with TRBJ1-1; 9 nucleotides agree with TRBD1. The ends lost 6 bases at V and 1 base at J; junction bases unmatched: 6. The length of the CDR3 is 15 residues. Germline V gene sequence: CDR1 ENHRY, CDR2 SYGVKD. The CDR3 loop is CAIRMGQGSNTEAFF. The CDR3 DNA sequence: TGTGCCATCAGGATGGGACAGGGATCGAACACTGAAGCTTTCTTT.

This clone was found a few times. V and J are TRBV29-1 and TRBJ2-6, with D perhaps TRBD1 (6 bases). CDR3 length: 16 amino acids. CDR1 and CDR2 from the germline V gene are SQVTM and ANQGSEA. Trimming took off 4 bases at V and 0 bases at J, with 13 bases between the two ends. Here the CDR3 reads CSVVQDRSSGANVLTF. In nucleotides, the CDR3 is TGCAGCGTTGTTCAGGACAGAAGCTCTGGGGCCAACGTCCTGACTTTC.